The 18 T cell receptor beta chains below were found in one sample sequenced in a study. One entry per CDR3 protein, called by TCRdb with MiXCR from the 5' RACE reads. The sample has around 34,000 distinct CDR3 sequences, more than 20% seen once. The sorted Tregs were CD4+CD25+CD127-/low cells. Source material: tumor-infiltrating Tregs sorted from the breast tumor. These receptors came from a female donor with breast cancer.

The chain's CDR3 is CSVYAGYVETEAFF. Written as DNA, the CDR3 is TGCAGCGTTTATGCCGGGTATGTAGAGACTGAAGCTTTCTTT. The chain couples TRBV29-1 to TRBJ1-1; no definite D call. CDR3 length equals 14 residues. In germline, CDR1 is SQVTM, CDR2 ANQGSEA. V was cut by 5 bases and J by 5 bases, with 18 bases left in between.

The CDR3 DNA reads as TGTGCCAGCAGCCCTCGGGGACAGGGGGGTATTGATACGCAGTATTTT. This codes for CASSPRGQGGIDTQYF. This chain joins TRBV7-3 and TRBJ2-3; TRBD1 matches at 11 bases. CDR1 is SGHTA and CDR2 is FQGTGA in the germline V gene. The CDR3 runs 16 residues. After removal of 5 bases from V and 6 bases from J, the junction contained 10 bases not matched to a gene.

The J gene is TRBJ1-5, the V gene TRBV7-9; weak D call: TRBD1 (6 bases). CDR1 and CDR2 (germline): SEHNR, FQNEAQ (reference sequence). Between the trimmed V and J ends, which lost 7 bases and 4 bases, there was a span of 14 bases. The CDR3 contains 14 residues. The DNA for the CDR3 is TGTGCCAGCACCCCCGGTAGGGGGAATCAGCCCCAGCATTTT. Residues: CASTPGRGNQPQHF.

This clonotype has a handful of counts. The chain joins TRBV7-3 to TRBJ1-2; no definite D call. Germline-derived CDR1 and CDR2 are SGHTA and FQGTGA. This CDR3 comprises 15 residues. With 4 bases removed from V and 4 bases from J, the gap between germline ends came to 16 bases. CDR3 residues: CASSSRPEPRYGYTF. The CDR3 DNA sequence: TGTGCCAGCAGCTCGCGACCTGAGCCGCGCTATGGCTACACCTTC.

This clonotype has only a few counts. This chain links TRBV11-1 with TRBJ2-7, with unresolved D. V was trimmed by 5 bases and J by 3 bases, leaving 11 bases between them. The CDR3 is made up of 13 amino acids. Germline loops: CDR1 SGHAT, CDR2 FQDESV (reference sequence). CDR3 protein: CASSPGTLYEQYF. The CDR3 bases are TGTGCCAGCAGCCCAGGTACCCTCTACGAGCAGTACTTC.

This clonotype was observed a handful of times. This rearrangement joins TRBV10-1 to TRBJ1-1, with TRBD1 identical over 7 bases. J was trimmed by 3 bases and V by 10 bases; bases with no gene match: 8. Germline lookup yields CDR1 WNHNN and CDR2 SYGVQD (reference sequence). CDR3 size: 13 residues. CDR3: CATRQGWDTEAFF. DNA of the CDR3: TGCGCCACCCGACAGGGATGGGACACTGAAGCTTTCTTT.

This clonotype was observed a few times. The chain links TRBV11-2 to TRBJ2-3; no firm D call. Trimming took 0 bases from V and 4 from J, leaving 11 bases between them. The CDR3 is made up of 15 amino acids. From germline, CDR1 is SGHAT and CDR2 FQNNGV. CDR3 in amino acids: CASSLDGYLADTQYF. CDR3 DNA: TGTGCCAGCAGCTTAGACGGGTATTTAGCAGATACGCAGTATTTT. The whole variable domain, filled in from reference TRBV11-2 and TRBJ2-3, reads EAGVAQSPRYKIIEKRQSVAFWCNPISGHATLYWYQQILGQGPKLLIQFQNNGVVDDSQLPKDRFSAERLKGVDSTLKIQPAKLEDSAVYLCASSLDGYLADTQYFGPGTRLTVL.

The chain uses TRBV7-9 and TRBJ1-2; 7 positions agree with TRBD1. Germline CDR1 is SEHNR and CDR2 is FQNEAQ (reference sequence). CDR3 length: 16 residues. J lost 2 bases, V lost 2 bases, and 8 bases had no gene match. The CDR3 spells CASSLSTWGQNYGYTF. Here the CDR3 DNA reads TGTGCCAGCAGCTTAAGCACGTGGGGACAGAACTATGGCTACACCTTC.

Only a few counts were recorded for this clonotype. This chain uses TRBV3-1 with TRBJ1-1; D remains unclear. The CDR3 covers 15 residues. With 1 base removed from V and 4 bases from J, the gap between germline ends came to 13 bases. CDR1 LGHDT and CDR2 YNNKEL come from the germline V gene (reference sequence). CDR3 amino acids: CASSQGRWVGTEAFF. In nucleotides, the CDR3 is TGTGCCAGCAGCCAAGGGCGTTGGGTTGGCACTGAAGCTTTCTTT.

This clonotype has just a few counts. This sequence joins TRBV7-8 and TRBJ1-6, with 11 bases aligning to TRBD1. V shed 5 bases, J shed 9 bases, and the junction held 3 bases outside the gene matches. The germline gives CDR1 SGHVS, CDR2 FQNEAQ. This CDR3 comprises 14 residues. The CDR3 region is CASSTGTGGSPLHF. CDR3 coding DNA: TGTGCCAGCAGCACGGGGACAGGGGGTTCACCCCTCCACTTT.

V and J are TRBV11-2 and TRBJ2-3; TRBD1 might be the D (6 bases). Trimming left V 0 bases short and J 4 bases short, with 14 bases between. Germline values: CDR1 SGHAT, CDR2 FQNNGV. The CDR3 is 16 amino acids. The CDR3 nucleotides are TGTGCCAGCAGCTTAGACTCCCAGGGGTGGGCAGATACGCAGTATTTT. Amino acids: CASSLDSQGWADTQYF.

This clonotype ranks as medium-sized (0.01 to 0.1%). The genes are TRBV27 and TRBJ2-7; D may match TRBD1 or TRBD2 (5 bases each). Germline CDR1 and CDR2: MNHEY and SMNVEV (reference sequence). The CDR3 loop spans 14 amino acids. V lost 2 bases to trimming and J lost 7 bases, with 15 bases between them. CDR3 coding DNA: TGTGCCAGCAGTTTAGCGGCCGGGGCATGGGAGCAGTACTTC. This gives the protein CASSLAAGAWEQYF.

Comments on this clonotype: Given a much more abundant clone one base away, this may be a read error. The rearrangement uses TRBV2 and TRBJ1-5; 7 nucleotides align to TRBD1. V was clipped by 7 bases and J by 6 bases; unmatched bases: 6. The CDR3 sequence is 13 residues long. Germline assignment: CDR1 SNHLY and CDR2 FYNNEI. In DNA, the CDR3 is TGTGCCAGCAAACGACAGGGTGGTCAGCCCCAGCATTTT. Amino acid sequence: CASKRQGGQPQHF.

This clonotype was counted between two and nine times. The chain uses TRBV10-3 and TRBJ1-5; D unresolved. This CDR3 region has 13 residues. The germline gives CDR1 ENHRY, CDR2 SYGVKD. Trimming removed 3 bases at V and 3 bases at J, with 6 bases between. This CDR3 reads CAISDPPNQPQHF. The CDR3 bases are TGTGCCATCAGTGATCCCCCCAATCAGCCCCAGCATTTT.

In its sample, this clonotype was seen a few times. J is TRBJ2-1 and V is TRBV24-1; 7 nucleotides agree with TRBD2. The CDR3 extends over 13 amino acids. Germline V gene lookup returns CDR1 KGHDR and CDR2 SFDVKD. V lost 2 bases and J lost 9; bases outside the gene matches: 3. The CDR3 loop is CATSDSGRGEQFF. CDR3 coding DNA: TGTGCCACCAGTGATTCAGGGAGGGGTGAGCAGTTCTTC.

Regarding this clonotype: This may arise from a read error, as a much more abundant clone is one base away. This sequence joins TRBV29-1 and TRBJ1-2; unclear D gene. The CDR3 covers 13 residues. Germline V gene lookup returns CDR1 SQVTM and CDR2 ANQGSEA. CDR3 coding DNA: TGCAGCGTCCCTGGTGGGGTAGGCTATAGCTACACCTTC. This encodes CSVPGGVGYSYTF.

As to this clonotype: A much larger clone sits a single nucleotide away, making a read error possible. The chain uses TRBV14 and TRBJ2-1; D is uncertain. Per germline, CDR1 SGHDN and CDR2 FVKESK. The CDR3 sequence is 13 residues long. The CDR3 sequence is CASSHLGWNEEFF. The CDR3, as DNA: TGTGCCAGCAGCCACCTAGGGTGGAATGAGGAGTTCTTC. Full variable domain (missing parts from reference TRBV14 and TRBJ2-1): EAGVTQFPSHSVIEKGQTVTLRCDPISGHDNLYWYRRVMGKEIKFLLHFVKESKQDESGMPNNRFLAERTGGTYSTLKVQPAELEDSGVYFCASSHLGWNEEFFGPGTRLTVL.

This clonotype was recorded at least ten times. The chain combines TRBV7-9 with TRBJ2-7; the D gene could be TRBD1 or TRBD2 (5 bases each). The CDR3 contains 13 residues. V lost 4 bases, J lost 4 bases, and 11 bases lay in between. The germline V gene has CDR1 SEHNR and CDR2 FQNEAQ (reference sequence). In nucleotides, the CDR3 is TGTGCCAGCAGCTCCTCGGGGCCTTACGAGCAGTACTTC. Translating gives CASSSSGPYEQYF.